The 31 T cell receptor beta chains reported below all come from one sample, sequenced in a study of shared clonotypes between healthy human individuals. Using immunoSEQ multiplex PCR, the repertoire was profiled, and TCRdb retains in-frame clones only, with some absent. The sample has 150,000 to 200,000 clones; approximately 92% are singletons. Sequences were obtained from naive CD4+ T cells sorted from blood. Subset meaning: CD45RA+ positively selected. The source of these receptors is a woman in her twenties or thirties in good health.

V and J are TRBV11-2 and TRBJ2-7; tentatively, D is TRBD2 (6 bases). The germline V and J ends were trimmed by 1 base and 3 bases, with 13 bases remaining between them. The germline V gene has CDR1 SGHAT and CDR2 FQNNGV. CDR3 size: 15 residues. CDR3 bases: TGTGCCAGCAGCTTAGTATGGGGGGATCTCTACGAGCAGTACTTC. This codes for CASSLVWGDLYEQYF. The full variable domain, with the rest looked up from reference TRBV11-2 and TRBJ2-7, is EAGVAQSPRYKIIEKRQSVAFWCNPISGHATLYWYQQILGQGPKLLIQFQNNGVVDDSQLPKDRFSAERLKGVDSTLKIQPAKLEDSAVYLCASSLVWGDLYEQYFGPGTRLTVT.

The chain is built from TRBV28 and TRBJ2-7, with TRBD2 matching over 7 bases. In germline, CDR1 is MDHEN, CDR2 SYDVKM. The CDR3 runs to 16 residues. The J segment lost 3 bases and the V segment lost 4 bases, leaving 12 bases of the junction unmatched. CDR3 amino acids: CASSSPRGGSRYEQYF. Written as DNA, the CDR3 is TGTGCCAGCAGTTCCCCCCGTGGCGGGAGCCGCTACGAGCAGTACTTC.

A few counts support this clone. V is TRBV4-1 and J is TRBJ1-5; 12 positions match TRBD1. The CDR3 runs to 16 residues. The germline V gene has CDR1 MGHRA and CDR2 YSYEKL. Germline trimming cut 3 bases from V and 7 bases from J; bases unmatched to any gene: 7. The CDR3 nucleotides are TGCGCCAGCAGCCAGGCCGGGACAGGGGGCTGGCAGCCCCAGCATTTT. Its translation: CASSQAGTGGWQPQHF.

CDR3 bases: TGCGCCAGCAGCTTAGCCGGGACAGGGATACCCTACGAGCAGTACTTC. As protein: CASSLAGTGIPYEQYF. This chain links TRBV5-1 with TRBJ2-5, with 9 bases matching TRBD1. The J call may be incorrect, as the DNA end agrees better with TRBJ2-7. This CDR3 has 16 residues. Looked up from germline, CDR1 is SGHRS and CDR2 is YFSETQ.

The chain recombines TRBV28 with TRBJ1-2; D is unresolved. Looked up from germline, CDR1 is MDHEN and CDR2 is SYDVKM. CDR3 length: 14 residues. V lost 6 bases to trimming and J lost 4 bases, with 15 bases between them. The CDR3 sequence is CASSIGFGIYGYTF. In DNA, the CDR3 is TGTGCCAGCAGCATTGGTTTCGGCATCTATGGCTACACCTTC.

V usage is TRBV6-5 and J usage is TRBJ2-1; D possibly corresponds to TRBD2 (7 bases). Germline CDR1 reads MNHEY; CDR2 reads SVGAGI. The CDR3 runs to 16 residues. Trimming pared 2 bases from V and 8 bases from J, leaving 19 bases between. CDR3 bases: TGTGCCAGCAGTTACAGAGGGGGGGACCTTACGGATGAGCAGTTCTTC. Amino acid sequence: CASSYRGGDLTDEQFF.

DNA of the CDR3: TGCGCCAGCAGTGGACTAGCGGGGGGTTACGAGCAGTACTTC. Amino acids: CASSGLAGGYEQYF. The V call is TRBV10-1, the J call TRBJ2-7; 13 positions agree with TRBD2. This CDR3 has 14 residues. Per the germline V gene, CDR1 is WNHNN and CDR2 is SYGVQD (reference sequence). V shed 4 bases and J 4 bases; nucleotides not matched to a gene: 1.

CDR3 sequence: CASSSATNSYEQYF. The DNA of the CDR3 is TGCGCCAGCAGCTCGGCGACTAACTCCTACGAGCAGTACTTC. The chain has TRBV5-1 and TRBJ2-7, with D tentatively TRBD2 (5 bases). V shed 3 bases and J shed 0 bases, with 10 bases lying between them. Germline CDR1 reads SGHRS; CDR2 reads YFSETQ. The CDR3 is made up of 14 amino acids.

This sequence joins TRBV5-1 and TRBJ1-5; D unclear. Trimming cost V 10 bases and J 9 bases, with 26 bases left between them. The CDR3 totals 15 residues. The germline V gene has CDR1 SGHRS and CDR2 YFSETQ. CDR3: CAGSTLGIPFLPQHF. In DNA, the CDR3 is TGCGCCGGTTCCACTCTCGGTATCCCTTTCTTGCCCCAGCATTTT.

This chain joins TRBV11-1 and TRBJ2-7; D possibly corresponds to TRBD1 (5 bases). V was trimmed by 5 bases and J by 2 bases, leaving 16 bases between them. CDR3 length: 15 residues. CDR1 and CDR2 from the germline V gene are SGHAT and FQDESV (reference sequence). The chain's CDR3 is CASSQAGRAPYEQYF. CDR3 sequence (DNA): TGTGCCAGCAGCCAAGCCGGCAGGGCCCCCTACGAGCAGTACTTC.

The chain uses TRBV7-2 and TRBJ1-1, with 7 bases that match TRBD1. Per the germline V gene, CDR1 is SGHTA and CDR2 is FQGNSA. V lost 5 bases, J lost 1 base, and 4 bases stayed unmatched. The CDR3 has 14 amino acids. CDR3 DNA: TGTGCCAGCAGCCCGTGGACAGGGAACACTGAAGCTTTCTTT. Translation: CASSPWTGNTEAFF.

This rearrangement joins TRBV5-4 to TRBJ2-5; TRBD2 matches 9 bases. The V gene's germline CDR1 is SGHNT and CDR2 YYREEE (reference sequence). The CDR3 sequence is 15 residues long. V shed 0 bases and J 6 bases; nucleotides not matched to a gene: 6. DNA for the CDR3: TGTGCCAGCAGCTTGGATAGCGGGAGCTGGAAGACCCAGTACTTC. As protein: CASSLDSGSWKTQYF.

DNA of the CDR3: TGTGCCAGCAGTGAAGTGCATACCGATGGCTACACCTTC. It encodes CASSEVHTDGYTF. V and J are TRBV6-1 and TRBJ1-2; D gene ambiguous. Germline CDR1 is MNHNS and CDR2 is SASEGT. V lost 1 base and J lost 6, with 9 bases in between. The CDR3 is 13 amino acids.

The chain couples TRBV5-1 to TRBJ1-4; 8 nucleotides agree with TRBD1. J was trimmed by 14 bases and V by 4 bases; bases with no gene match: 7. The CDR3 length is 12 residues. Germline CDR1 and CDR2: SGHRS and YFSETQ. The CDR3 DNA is TGCGCCAGCAGCCCACAGGGGGAGACGCTGTTTTTT. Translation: CASSPQGETLFF.

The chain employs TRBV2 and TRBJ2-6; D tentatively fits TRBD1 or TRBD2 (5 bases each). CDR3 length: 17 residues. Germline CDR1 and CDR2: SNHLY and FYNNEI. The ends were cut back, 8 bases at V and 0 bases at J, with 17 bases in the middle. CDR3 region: CASSTRGSSSGANVLTF. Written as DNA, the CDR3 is TGTGCCAGCTCGACCCGGGGCAGCAGCTCTGGGGCCAACGTCCTGACTTTC.

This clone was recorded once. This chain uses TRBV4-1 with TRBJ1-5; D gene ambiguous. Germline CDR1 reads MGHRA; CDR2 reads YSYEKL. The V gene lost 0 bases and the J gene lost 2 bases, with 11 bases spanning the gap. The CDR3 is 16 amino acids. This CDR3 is CASSQESSSGNQPQHF. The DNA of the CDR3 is TGCGCCAGCAGCCAAGAATCTAGTTCAGGCAATCAGCCCCAGCATTTT.

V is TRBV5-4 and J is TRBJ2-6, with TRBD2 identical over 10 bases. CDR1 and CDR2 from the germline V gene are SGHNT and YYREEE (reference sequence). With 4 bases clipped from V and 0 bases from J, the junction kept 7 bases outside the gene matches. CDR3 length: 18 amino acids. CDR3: CASSKTSGESSGANVLTF. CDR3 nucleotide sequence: TGTGCCAGCAGCAAAACTAGCGGGGAGAGCTCTGGGGCCAACGTCCTGACTTTC.

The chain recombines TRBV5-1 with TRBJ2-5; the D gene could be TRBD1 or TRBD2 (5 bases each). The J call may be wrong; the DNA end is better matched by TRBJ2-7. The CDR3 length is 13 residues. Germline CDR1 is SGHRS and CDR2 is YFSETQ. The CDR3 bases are TGCGCCAGCGCCCGGGACCGAGCCTACGAGCAGTACTTC. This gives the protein CASARDRAYEQYF.

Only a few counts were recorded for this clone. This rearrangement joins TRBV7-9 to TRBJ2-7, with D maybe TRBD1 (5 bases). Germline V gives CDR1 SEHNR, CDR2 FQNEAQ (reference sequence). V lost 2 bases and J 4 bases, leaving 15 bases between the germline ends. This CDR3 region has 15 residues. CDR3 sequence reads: CASSLPQGPEYEQYF. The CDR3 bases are TGTGCCAGCAGCTTACCCCAGGGCCCCGAGTACGAGCAGTACTTC.

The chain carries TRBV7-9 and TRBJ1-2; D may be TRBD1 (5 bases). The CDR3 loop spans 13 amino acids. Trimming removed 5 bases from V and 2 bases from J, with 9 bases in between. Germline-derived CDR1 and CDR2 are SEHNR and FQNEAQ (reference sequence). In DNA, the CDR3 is TGTGCCAGCAGCCGACAGACGAACTATGGCTACACCTTC. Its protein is CASSRQTNYGYTF.

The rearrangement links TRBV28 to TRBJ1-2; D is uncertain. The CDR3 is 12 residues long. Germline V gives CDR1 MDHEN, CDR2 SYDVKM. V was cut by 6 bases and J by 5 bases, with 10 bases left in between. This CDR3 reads CASRSGNYGYTF. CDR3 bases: TGTGCCAGCAGATCCGGAAATTATGGCTACACCTTC.

The CDR3 protein is CASSPRQRNEKLFF. The CDR3 region has the DNA TGTGCCAGCTCACCACGACAGAGGAATGAAAAACTGTTTTTT. The chain combines TRBV18 with TRBJ1-4, with a tentative D call TRBD1 (5 bases). Trimming removed 1 base at V and 5 bases at J, with 8 bases between. This CDR3 comprises 14 residues. Germline V gives CDR1 KGHSH, CDR2 LQKENI.

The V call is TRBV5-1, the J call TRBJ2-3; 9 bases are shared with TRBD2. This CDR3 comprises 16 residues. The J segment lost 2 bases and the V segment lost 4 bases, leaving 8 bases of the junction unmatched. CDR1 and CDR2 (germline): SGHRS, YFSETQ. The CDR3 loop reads CASSLTSGSTTDTQYF. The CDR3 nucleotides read TGCGCCAGCAGCCTAACTAGCGGGTCGACCACAGATACGCAGTATTTT.

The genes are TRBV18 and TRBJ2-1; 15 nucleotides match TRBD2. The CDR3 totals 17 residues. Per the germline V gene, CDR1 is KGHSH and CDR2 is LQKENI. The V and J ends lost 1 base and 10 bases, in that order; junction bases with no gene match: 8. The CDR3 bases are TGTGCCAGCTCACCACGGGCGCCGGGACTAGCGGGAGGAGAGCAGTTCTTC. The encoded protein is CASSPRAPGLAGGEQFF. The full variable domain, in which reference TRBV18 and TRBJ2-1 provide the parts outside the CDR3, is NAGVMQNPRHLVRRRGQEARLRCSPMKGHSHVYWYRQLPEEGLKFMVYLQKENIIDESGMPKERFSAEFPKEGPSILRIQQVVRGDSAAYFCASSPRAPGLAGGEQFFGPGTRLTVL.

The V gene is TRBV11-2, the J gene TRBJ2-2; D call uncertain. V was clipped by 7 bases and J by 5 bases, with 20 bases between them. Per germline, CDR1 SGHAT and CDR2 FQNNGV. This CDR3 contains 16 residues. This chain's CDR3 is CASKSMGLEVTGELFF. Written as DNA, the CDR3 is TGTGCCAGCAAAAGTATGGGGTTAGAGGTTACCGGGGAGCTGTTTTTT.

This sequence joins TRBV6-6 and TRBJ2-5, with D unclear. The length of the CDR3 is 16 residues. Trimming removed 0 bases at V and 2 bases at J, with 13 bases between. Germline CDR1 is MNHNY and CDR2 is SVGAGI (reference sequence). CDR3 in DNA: TGTGCCAGCAGTTACTCCGCCTCTCTGGGACAAGAGACCCAGTACTTC. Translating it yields CASSYSASLGQETQYF.

This CDR3 is CASSLWNTEAFF. DNA of the CDR3: TGTGCCAGCAGCCTCTGGAACACTGAAGCTTTCTTT. The rearrangement links TRBV5-8 to TRBJ1-1; D remains ambiguous. Germline V gene sequence: CDR1 SGHTS, CDR2 YDEGEE. The CDR3 runs to 12 residues. Trimming removed 4 bases from V and 1 base from J, with 5 bases in between.

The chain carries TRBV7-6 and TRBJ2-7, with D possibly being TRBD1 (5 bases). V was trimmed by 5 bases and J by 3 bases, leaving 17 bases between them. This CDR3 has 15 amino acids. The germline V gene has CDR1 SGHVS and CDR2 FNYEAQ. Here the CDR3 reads CASSRRWGWYYEQYF. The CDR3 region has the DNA TGTGCCAGCAGCAGGCGGTGGGGCTGGTACTACGAGCAGTACTTC. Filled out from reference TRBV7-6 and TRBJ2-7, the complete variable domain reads GAGVSQSPRYKVTKRGQDVALRCDPISGHVSLYWYRQALGQGPEFLTYFNYEAQQDKSGLPNDRFSAERPEGSISTLTIQRTEQRDSAMYRCASSRRWGWYYEQYFGPGTRLTVT.

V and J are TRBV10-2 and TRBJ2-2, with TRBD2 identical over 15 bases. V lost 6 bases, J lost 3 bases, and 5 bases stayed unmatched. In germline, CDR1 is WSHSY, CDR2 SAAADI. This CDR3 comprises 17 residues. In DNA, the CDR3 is TGCGCCAGCAGGGTAGGACTAGCGGGAGGGTACACCGGGGAGCTGTTTTTT. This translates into CASRVGLAGGYTGELFF.

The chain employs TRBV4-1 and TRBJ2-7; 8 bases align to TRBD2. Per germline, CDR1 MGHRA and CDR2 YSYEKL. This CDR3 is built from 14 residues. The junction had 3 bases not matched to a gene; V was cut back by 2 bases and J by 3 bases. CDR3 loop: CASSQSLADYEQYF. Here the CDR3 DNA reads TGCGCCAGCAGCCAATCACTAGCGGACTACGAGCAGTACTTC.

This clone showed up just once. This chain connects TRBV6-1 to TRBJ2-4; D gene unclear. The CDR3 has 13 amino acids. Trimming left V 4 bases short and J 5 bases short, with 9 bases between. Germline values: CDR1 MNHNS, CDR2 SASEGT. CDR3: CASSGLVQNIQYF. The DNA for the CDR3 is TGTGCCAGCAGTGGGCTAGTACAAAACATTCAGTACTTC.